The 14 T cell receptor beta chains reported below all come from one sample, sequenced in a study of pediatric ulcerative colitis. Assay: immunoSEQ multiplex PCR; the TCRdb copy retains only in-frame clones and omits some. The sample contains some 43,000 clones, 78% of which appear only once. One to two pinch biopsies were taken from the rectum during colonoscopy. Sequencing input: gut tissue. The receptors shown here come from a girl between 5 and 17 years old with moderate ulcerative colitis.

This clone was detected only once. The chain combines TRBV11-2 with TRBJ2-1; 8 nucleotides line up with TRBD2. Trimming at V came to 2 bases and at J to 7 bases, leaving 4 bases not matched to a gene. This CDR3 comprises 14 residues. Germline V lookup: CDR1 SGHAT, CDR2 FQNNGV. For the CDR3, the DNA is TGTGCCAGCAGCTTATCGGGGGGGCCTAATGAGCAGTTCTTC. Translated: CASSLSGGPNEQFF.

The chain carries TRBV29-1 and TRBJ1-2, with a possible D match to TRBD1 (6 bases). V was clipped by 0 bases and J by 8 bases, with 16 bases between them. This CDR3 contains 14 residues. Germline assignment: CDR1 SQVTM and CDR2 ANQGSEA. In DNA form, the CDR3 reads TGCAGCGTTGAAGATATAAGGGCAGGGGTAGGCTACACCTTC. Translation: CSVEDIRAGVGYTF.

The chain uses TRBV11-3 and TRBJ1-3; D gene uncertain. The germline V gene has CDR1 SGHNT and CDR2 YENEEA. V lost 6 bases and J 1 base, leaving 10 bases between the germline ends. This CDR3 is built from 14 residues. The CDR3 loop is CASRAPQSGNTIYF. The CDR3 nucleotides read TGTGCCAGCAGGGCCCCCCAGTCTGGAAACACCATATATTTT.

This chain links TRBV5-1 with TRBJ1-2; 7 bases agree with TRBD1. Trimming at V came to 5 bases and at J to 6 bases, leaving 13 bases not matched to a gene. The CDR3 is 15 amino acids. CDR1 SGHRS and CDR2 YFSETQ come from the germline V gene. The CDR3 loop is CASRPTGQRDHGYTF. For the CDR3, the DNA is TGCGCCAGCAGACCCACGGGACAGAGAGATCATGGCTACACCTTC.

The V gene is TRBV7-7, the J gene TRBJ2-2; 7 nucleotides agree with TRBD2. This CDR3 has 14 amino acids. Germline loops: CDR1 SSHAT, CDR2 FNYEAQ (reference sequence). With 0 bases clipped from V and 9 bases from J, the junction kept 4 bases outside the gene matches. CDR3 DNA: TGTGCCAGCAGCTTAGCGGGGGACTACCGGGAGCTGTTTTTT. It translates to CASSLAGDYRELFF.

V usage is TRBV6-5 and J usage is TRBJ2-2; D perhaps matches TRBD2 (6 bases). There are 14 residues in the CDR3. V dropped 6 bases and J dropped 4 bases, with 12 bases sitting between them. Per the germline V gene, CDR1 is MNHEY and CDR2 is SVGAGI. The chain's CDR3 is CASSFRRGTGELFF. The CDR3 coding sequence is TGTGCCAGCAGCTTCAGGAGGGGCACCGGGGAGCTGTTTTTT.

This clone was picked up one time. V gene TRBV19 combines with J gene TRBJ2-2; 7 bases are a match to TRBD2. The CDR3 totals 13 residues. The V gene end was trimmed by 3 bases and the J gene end by 6 bases; junction bases not matched to a gene: 1. CDR1 and CDR2 from the germline V gene are LNHDA and SQIVND (reference sequence). CDR3: CASSMGGPGELFF. The CDR3 DNA is TGTGCCAGTAGTATGGGAGGGCCCGGGGAGCTGTTTTTT.

The DNA of the CDR3 is TGCGCCAGCAGTGGAGCTCGGCGGGGGCTAGATACGCAGTATTTT. This encodes CASSGARRGLDTQYF. The genes are TRBV10-1 and TRBJ2-3, with D tentatively TRBD2 (7 bases). Germline CDR1 reads WNHNN; CDR2 reads SYGVQD (reference sequence). V lost 4 bases and J lost 5, with 16 bases in between. The CDR3 length is 15 residues.

In DNA form, the CDR3 reads TGTGCCAGCAGCGGAGCTTCCTACGAGCAGTACTTC. As protein: CASSGASYEQYF. The chain carries TRBV6-1 and TRBJ2-7; no definite D call. The V end lost 6 bases, the J end lost 1 base, and 7 bases lay between the germline ends. The CDR3 runs 12 residues. In germline, CDR1 is MNHNS, CDR2 SASEGT.

The rearrangement links TRBV19 to TRBJ1-4; D possibly corresponds to TRBD1 (6 bases). Trimming pared 1 base from V and 7 bases from J, leaving 10 bases between. The germline V gene encodes CDR1 LNHDA and CDR2 SQIVND (reference sequence). The CDR3 has 14 residues. In DNA, the CDR3 is TGTGCCAGTAGTATAGTCCAGGGGATTGAAAAACTGTTTTTT. It codes for CASSIVQGIEKLFF. The full variable domain, its missing parts supplied by reference TRBV19 and TRBJ1-4, is DGGITQSPKYLFRKEGQNVTLSCEQNLNHDAMYWYRQDPGQGLRLIYYSQIVNDFQKGDIAEGYSVSREKKESFPLTVTSAQKNPTAFYLCASSIVQGIEKLFFGSGTQLSVL.

CDR3 region: CASSPGTEGNTIYF. For the CDR3, the DNA is TGTGCCAGCAGTCCCGGGACAGAAGGAAACACCATATATTTT. The chain carries TRBV6-6 and TRBJ1-3; 7 positions agree with TRBD1. V gave up 5 bases and J gave up 4 bases; unmatched junction bases: 5. Germline V gives CDR1 MNHNY, CDR2 SVGAGI (reference sequence). The CDR3 runs 14 residues.

The chain links TRBV14 to TRBJ1-3, with a possible D match to TRBD1 (5 bases). CDR1 SGHDN and CDR2 FVKESK come from the germline V gene. CDR3 length: 15 residues. Trimming cost V 4 bases and J 3 bases, with 13 bases left between them. The CDR3, as DNA: TGTGCCAGCAGCCCGCTTGTCACAGGTGGAAACACCATATATTTT. Translated: CASSPLVTGGNTIYF. Using reference TRBV14 and TRBJ1-3 for the parts outside the CDR3, the full variable domain is EAGVTQFPSHSVIEKGQTVTLRCDPISGHDNLYWYRRVMGKEIKFLLHFVKESKQDESGMPNNRFLAERTGGTYSTLKVQPAELEDSGVYFCASSPLVTGGNTIYFGEGSWLTVV.

V gene TRBV29-1 combines with J gene TRBJ1-4, with a tentative D call TRBD1 (6 bases). V lost 3 bases to trimming and J lost 7 bases, with 6 bases between them. The CDR3 runs to 11 residues. From germline, CDR1 is SQVTM and CDR2 ANQGSEA. The CDR3 DNA sequence: TGCAGCGTTGACAGGGGTGAAAAACTGTTTTTT. This gives the protein CSVDRGEKLFF.

This chain links TRBV28 with TRBJ1-3; D is perhaps TRBD1 (5 bases). V gave up 2 bases and J gave up 0 bases, with 8 bases separating them. The CDR3 runs to 15 residues. The germline CDR1 and CDR2 sequences are MDHEN and SYDVKM. In nucleotides, the CDR3 is TGTGCCAGCAGTTTAGAGGGGATCTCTGGAAACACCATATATTTT. Translated: CASSLEGISGNTIYF.